The entry that follows covers one T cell receptor (beta chain) sequence. No antigen is known for it. Germline V gene data show CDR1 as SGHTA and CDR2 as FQGNSA. The length of the CDR3 is 13 residues. V was shortened by 5 bases and J by 3 bases, with 8 bases between the two germline ends. PCR involved 60 Vbeta and 13 Jbeta primers. Repertoires were generated with immunoSEQ multiplex PCR, while TCRdb's copy carries only in-frame clones and drops some. Found here are about 130,000 clones, approximately 85% of them singletons; the top ten hold 1.5% to 2%. The data are from a study of cytomegalovirus exposure and HLA in healthy donors. Findings and limits, study-wide: In a later analysis, a missense DCLRE1C variant was linked to TCR beta V- and J-gene trimming. For presence/absence analyses, sequencing depth was assumed to be roughly uniform across donors.

The clonotype originates from a boy younger than 18 in good health and CMV-seronegative. V and J are TRBV7-2 and TRBJ1-5, with D possibly matching TRBD1 (6 bases). The specimen was PBMCs. CDR3 sequence reads: CASSRDINQPQHF. CDR3 DNA sequence: TGTGCCAGCAGCCGGGACATCAATCAGCCCCAGCATTTT.